This TCR beta chain was profiled in a study of early T cells in non-severe SARS-CoV-2 infection. Looking at the study overall: The input, bulk RNA from unsorted whole blood, was sequenced, and chains were unpaired.

V lost 4 bases, J lost 0 bases, and 10 bases lay in between. The CDR3 totals 16 residues. Germline V gives CDR1 SEHNR, CDR2 FQNEAQ (reference sequence). Concerning this clonotype itself: What it recognizes is unknown.

Study-level results: There was a bias toward anti-spike CD8 responses in VDJdb matching, which missed private and CD4 specificities.

Individual cDNA molecules each received unique molecular identifiers attached to them. TCRdb analysed the 5' RACE reads with MiXCR anew, one entry per CDR3 protein. This table has about 130,000 distinct CDR3 sequences, 15% appearing once. The clonotype comes from an adult who was a healthcare worker with PCR-confirmed SARS-CoV-2 infection or an uninfected control (not recorded which). The chain is built from TRBV7-9 and TRBJ2-6; D remains unclear. Sequenced input: whole blood. CDR3 sequence: CASSSSYSSGANVLTF. The CDR3 DNA reads as TGTGCCAGCAGCTCTTCTTACAGCTCTGGGGCCAACGTCCTGACTTTC.